This T cell receptor beta chain was sequenced for a study of neurological immune-mediated disorders. This clonotype was detected once. The cDNA was produced through 5'RACE with 10-nucleotide random UMIs. MiXCR was run by TCRdb on the 5' RACE reads, yielding one entry per CDR3 protein. Found here are more than 95,000 distinct CDR3 sequences, less than 14% of them singletons; the top ten hold approximately 3.4%. Time point in this sample: longitudinal time-point 3. Germline V gives CDR1 MDHEN, CDR2 SYDVKM. The CDR3 runs 16 residues. V lost 5 bases and J 7 bases, leaving 21 bases between the germline ends.

This receptor was obtained from a female donor with HTLV-1-associated myelopathy (HAM/TSP). The sequencing sample was made of PBMCs. The chain carries TRBV28 and TRBJ2-1, with D maybe TRBD1 (8 bases). The CDR3 bases are TGTGCCAGCAGTCGCGACAGGGGACTAACGAGAAATGAGCAGTTCTTC. This translates into CASSRDRGLTRNEQFF.